A selection of T cell receptor beta chains follows, all from one sample in a study of T cell responses to AZD1222 COVID-19 vaccine. The method was immunoSEQ multiplex PCR; TCRdb's version includes in-frame clones alone and lacks a portion of them. The repertoire holds 180,000 or so clones, approximately 90% seen once, with 25% to 30% in the top ten. This material consisted of peripheral blood, taken 28 days after the second AZD1222 dose. The receptors derive from an adult who received the AZD1222 COVID-19 vaccine. CDR3s include the opening cysteine and the closing phenylalanine or tryptophan. The D gene is left open where the match is weak. Clone size is shown for a subset of rows, as once, few, many or a class of expanded clone.

clone size: NA; D gene: TRBD1; V gene: TRBV6-2/TRBV6-3; J gene: TRBJ1-1; CDR3 DNA: TGTGCCAGCAGTTACAACATATTCGAGACAGGGGTCACTGAAGCTTTCTTT; CDR3 protein: CASSYNIFETGVTEAFF
clone size: once; D gene: NA; V gene: TRBV5-5; J gene: TRBJ1-2; CDR3 DNA: TGTGCCAGCAGCTTCCAGGTTACCGGAGCCCAAAACTATGGCTACACCTTC; CDR3 protein: CASSFQVTGAQNYGYTF
clone size: NA; D gene: NA; V gene: TRBV11-2; J gene: TRBJ2-7; CDR3 DNA: TGTGCCAGCAGCTTAATGGACCTCTCCTACGAGCAGTACTTC; CDR3 protein: CASSLMDLSYEQYF
clone size: NA; D gene: NA; V gene: TRBV30; J gene: TRBJ2-7; CDR3 DNA: TGTGCCTGGAGTCTGGACATTAGCTCCTACGAGCAGTACTTC; CDR3 protein: CAWSLDISSYEQYF
clone size: NA; D gene: NA; V gene: TRBV11-2; J gene: TRBJ2-7; CDR3 DNA: TGTGCCAGCAGCTTAGGACCAGACACTACCTACGAGCAGTACTTC; CDR3 protein: CASSLGPDTTYEQYF
clone size: once; D gene: NA; V gene: TRBV5-4; J gene: TRBJ1-1; CDR3 DNA: TGTGCCAGCAGCTTGCAGGTGGCAGGGGCTGAAGCTTTCTTT; CDR3 protein: CASSLQVAGAEAFF
clone size: NA; D gene: TRBD1; V gene: TRBV3-1/TRBV3-2; J gene: TRBJ1-1; CDR3 DNA: TGTGCCAGCAGCCTGACAGGGGTGGCTTTCTTT; CDR3 protein: CASSLTGVAFF
clone size: once; D gene: TRBD2; V gene: TRBV7-2; J gene: TRBJ2-7; CDR3 DNA: TGTGCCAGCAGCTTAGTCGCGGGAGCGTGGGAGCAGTACTTC; CDR3 protein: CASSLVAGAWEQYF
clone size: NA; D gene: NA; V gene: TRBV7-8; J gene: TRBJ2-5; CDR3 DNA: TGTGCCAGCAGCTTAGGGGGATACCTGGGGACCCAGTACTTC; CDR3 protein: CASSLGGYLGTQYF
clone size: NA; D gene: TRBD1; V gene: TRBV28; J gene: TRBJ2-7; CDR3 DNA: TGTGCCAGCACCCAGGGGGCAGGGTTGACCTACGAGCAGTACTTC; CDR3 protein: CASTQGAGLTYEQYF
clone size: NA; D gene: NA; V gene: TRBV27; J gene: TRBJ1-2; CDR3 DNA: TGTGCCAGCAAGTCCCGGGGAGGGGCAACTTGGGTCTATGGCTACACCTTC; CDR3 protein: CASKSRGGATWVYGYTF
clone size: NA; D gene: NA; V gene: TRBV4-3; J gene: TRBJ2-7; CDR3 DNA: TGCGCCAGCAGCCAAGAGGGCGTGGGAGAGCAGTACTTC; CDR3 protein: CASSQEGVGEQYF
clone size: NA; D gene: TRBD2; V gene: TRBV7-3; J gene: TRBJ2-5; CDR3 DNA: TGTGCCAGCAGCCCCGGGACTAAGGAGACCCAGTACTTC; CDR3 protein: CASSPGTKETQYF
clone size: NA; D gene: NA; V gene: TRBV3-1/TRBV3-2; J gene: TRBJ1-2; CDR3 DNA: TGTGCCAGCAGCCAAGCCACGCACTATGGCTACACCTTC; CDR3 protein: CASSQATHYGYTF
clone size: NA; D gene: TRBD2; V gene: TRBV5-1; J gene: TRBJ2-7; CDR3 DNA: TGCGCCAGCAGCTTGGCGACTAGCGGGAAAGGGTCCTACGAGCAGTACTTC; CDR3 protein: CASSLATSGKGSYEQYF
clone size: once; D gene: TRBD1; V gene: TRBV6-5; J gene: TRBJ2-7; CDR3 DNA: TGTGCCAGCACCCCTTTGGCAGGGGGCTACGAGCAGTACTTC; CDR3 protein: CASTPLAGGYEQYF
clone size: once; D gene: TRBD1; V gene: TRBV19; J gene: TRBJ1-2; CDR3 DNA: TGTGCCAGTAGTCTCGGGGGTTCAGGGGGCGGCTATGGCTACACCTTC; CDR3 protein: CASSLGGSGGGYGYTF
clone size: NA; D gene: NA; V gene: TRBV9; J gene: TRBJ1-1; CDR3 DNA: TGTGCCAGCAGCGTTATGGGGGGCAACACTGAAGCTTTCTTT; CDR3 protein: CASSVMGGNTEAFF
clone size: NA; D gene: NA; V gene: TRBV6-2/TRBV6-3; J gene: TRBJ2-5; CDR3 DNA: TGTGCCAGCAGTTACCCAGGGATGGAGACCCAGTACTTC; CDR3 protein: CASSYPGMETQYF
clone size: NA; D gene: NA; V gene: TRBV4-2; J gene: TRBJ2-3; CDR3 DNA: TGTGCCAGCAGCCAAGATAGGGTATCAGATACGCAGTATTTT; CDR3 protein: CASSQDRVSDTQYF
clone size: NA; D gene: TRBD2; V gene: TRBV25-1; J gene: TRBJ2-7; CDR3 DNA: TGTGCCAGCAGTAACCCAGCGGGAGTAGGGGACGAGCAGTACTTC; CDR3 protein: CASSNPAGVGDEQYF
clone size: NA; D gene: TRBD2; V gene: TRBV7-8; J gene: TRBJ2-3; CDR3 DNA: TGTGCCAGCAGCTTAGCGCATGGACTAGCGGGATGGGTAGATACGCAGTATTTT; CDR3 protein: CASSLAHGLAGWVDTQYF
clone size: few; D gene: NA; V gene: TRBV28; J gene: TRBJ2-1; CDR3 DNA: TGTGCCAGCAGTTCCGGGGGGCTGGCTGAGCAGTTCTTC; CDR3 protein: CASSSGGLAEQFF
clone size: NA; D gene: NA; V gene: TRBV9; J gene: TRBJ2-2; CDR3 DNA: TGTGCCAGCAGCGTTGCCGGGACACTGAACACCGGGGAGCTGTTTTTT; CDR3 protein: CASSVAGTLNTGELFF
clone size: NA; D gene: NA; V gene: TRBV19; J gene: TRBJ2-7; CDR3 DNA: TGTGCCTGTAGGGTAAAGATACAAGACGAGCAGTACTTC; CDR3 protein: CACRVKIQDEQYF
clone size: NA; D gene: TRBD1; V gene: TRBV5-5; J gene: TRBJ1-5; CDR3 DNA: TGTGCCAGCAGCTCTCTACAGGGGCGCGGCAATCAGCCCCAGCATTTT; CDR3 protein: CASSSLQGRGNQPQHF
clone size: once; D gene: NA; V gene: TRBV20-1; J gene: TRBJ1-6; CDR3 DNA: TGCAGTGCTAGAGGGGATTCACCCCTCCACTTT; CDR3 protein: CSARGDSPLHF
clone size: once; D gene: TRBD2; V gene: TRBV5-1; J gene: TRBJ2-3; CDR3 DNA: TGCGCCAGCAGCCGTATTACTAGCGGGAGGCCCGATAATACGCAGTATTTT; CDR3 protein: CASSRITSGRPDNTQYF
clone size: NA; D gene: TRBD1; V gene: TRBV5-5; J gene: TRBJ1-5; CDR3 DNA: TGTGCCAGCAGCCCCTGGATGACAGGGGAGCTGCTTCAGCCCCAGCATTTT; CDR3 protein: CASSPWMTGELLQPQHF
clone size: once; D gene: TRBD1; V gene: TRBV30; J gene: TRBJ2-4; CDR3 DNA: TGTGCTTCGACAGGGGCCGCCAAAAACATTCAGTACTTC; CDR3 protein: CASTGAAKNIQYF
clone size: NA; D gene: TRBD2; V gene: TRBV6-5; J gene: TRBJ2-1; CDR3 DNA: TGTGCCAGCAGACGTCTGGCGGGAGAGGCTGAGCAGTTCTTC; CDR3 protein: CASRRLAGEAEQFF
clone size: NA; D gene: NA; V gene: TRBV30; J gene: TRBJ1-6; CDR3 DNA: TGTGCCTGGGGGAGAACTCAAAACTATAATTCACCCCTCCACTTT; CDR3 protein: CAWGRTQNYNSPLHF
clone size: NA; D gene: NA; V gene: TRBV13; J gene: TRBJ2-4; CDR3 DNA: TGTGCCAGCAGCTTAGACAAGGCCGATTCGGGCAAAAACATTCAGTACTTC; CDR3 protein: CASSLDKADSGKNIQYF
clone size: NA; D gene: NA; V gene: TRBV28; J gene: TRBJ1-1; CDR3 DNA: TGTGCCAGCAGTTCTCTTAACTCCCCTGTGAACACTGAAGCTTTCTTT; CDR3 protein: CASSSLNSPVNTEAFF
clone size: NA; D gene: TRBD2; V gene: TRBV18; J gene: TRBJ2-1; CDR3 DNA: TGTGCCAGCTCTCTGACGCAGGATGGCGGGAGAGTTGGCGAGCAGTTCTTC; CDR3 protein: CASSLTQDGGRVGEQFF
clone size: NA; D gene: TRBD2; V gene: TRBV12-5; J gene: TRBJ2-2; CDR3 DNA: TGTGCTAGTGGTTTGGGCGGGAGTCAGGGCGCCGGGGAGCTGTTTTTT; CDR3 protein: CASGLGGSQGAGELFF
clone size: NA; D gene: NA; V gene: TRBV5-1; J gene: TRBJ2-2; CDR3 DNA: TGCGCCAGCAGCTTGGGACATCTTGGGGGTGCCGGGGAGCTGTTTTTT; CDR3 protein: CASSLGHLGGAGELFF
clone size: NA; D gene: NA; V gene: TRBV24-1; J gene: TRBJ2-3; CDR3 DNA: TGTGCCACCAGGGAACGGGACTCTGATACGCAGTATTTT; CDR3 protein: CATRERDSDTQYF
clone size: NA; D gene: NA; V gene: TRBV5-4; J gene: TRBJ2-5; CDR3 DNA: TGTGCCAGCAGCTTGGCCGCAGGGACTGCGAGGGAGACCCAGTACTTC; CDR3 protein: CASSLAAGTARETQYF
clone size: NA; D gene: NA; V gene: TRBV7-9; J gene: TRBJ2-3; CDR3 DNA: TGTGCCAGCAGGGAGCTAGCCCCCAGCACAGATACGCAGTATTTT; CDR3 protein: CASRELAPSTDTQYF